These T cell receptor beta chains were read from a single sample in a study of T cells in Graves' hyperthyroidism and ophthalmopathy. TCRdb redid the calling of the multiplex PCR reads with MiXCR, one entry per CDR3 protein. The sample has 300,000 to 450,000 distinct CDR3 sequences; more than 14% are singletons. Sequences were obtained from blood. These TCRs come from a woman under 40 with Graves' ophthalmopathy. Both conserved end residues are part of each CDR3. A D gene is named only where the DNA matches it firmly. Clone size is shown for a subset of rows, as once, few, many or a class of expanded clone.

CDR3aa: CASSTTGRIGNTIYF
CDR3nt: TGTGCCAGCAGTACGACGGGACGGATTGGAAACACCATATATTTT
v_gene: TRBV12-3/TRBV12-4
d_gene: NA
abundance: many
j_gene: TRBJ1-3
len: 15

CDR3aa: CAISELLGGGGSDTQYF
CDR3nt: TGTGCCATCAGTGAGTTATTAGGGGGCGGAGGTTCAGATACGCAGTATTTT
v_gene: TRBV10-3
d_gene: TRBD1
abundance: few
j_gene: TRBJ2-3
len: 17

CDR3aa: CASSNKYPAARGTQYF
CDR3nt: TGTGCCAGCAGCAACAAATACCCGGCCGCTCGCGGGACCCAGTACTTC
v_gene: TRBV6-1
d_gene: NA
abundance: NA
j_gene: TRBJ2-5
len: 16

CDR3aa: CASSPLAIRGQFF
CDR3nt: TGTGCCAGCTCACCTCTCGCAATAAGAGGGCAGTTCTTC
v_gene: TRBV18
d_gene: NA
abundance: few
j_gene: TRBJ2-1
len: 13

CDR3aa: CASNLRTAGVGSAETQYF
CDR3nt: TGTGCCAGCAACTTACGTACAGCGGGGGTGGGTTCAGCAGAGACCCAGTACTTC
v_gene: TRBV3-1
d_gene: TRBD2
abundance: many
j_gene: TRBJ2-5
len: 18

CDR3aa: CASSPWMDSSYTF
CDR3nt: TGTGCCAGCAGCCCATGGATGGACAGCTCCTACACCTTC
v_gene: TRBV5-4
d_gene: NA
abundance: NA
j_gene: TRBJ1-2
len: 13

CDR3aa: CSAVIETQYF
CDR3nt: TGCAGTGCTGTGATTGAGACCCAGTACTTC
v_gene: TRBV20-1
d_gene: NA
abundance: many
j_gene: TRBJ2-5
len: 10

CDR3aa: CAWSPGRMRGNTIYF
CDR3nt: TGTGCCTGGAGTCCGGGACGCATGAGAGGAAACACCATATATTTT
v_gene: TRBV30
d_gene: NA
abundance: many
j_gene: TRBJ1-3
len: 15

CDR3aa: CASSLRGTQYF
CDR3nt: TGTGCCAGCAGTTTACGAGGTACGCAGTATTTT
v_gene: TRBV28
d_gene: NA
abundance: many
j_gene: TRBJ2-3
len: 11

CDR3aa: CASRDPGYNEQFF
CDR3nt: TGTGCCAGCAGAGACCCAGGGTACAATGAGCAGTTCTTC
v_gene: TRBV28
d_gene: NA
abundance: many
j_gene: TRBJ2-1
len: 13

CDR3aa: CASSPLMGGTGGTDTQYF
CDR3nt: TGTGCCAGCAGCCCTTTAATGGGGGGGACAGGGGGCACAGATACGCAGTATTTT
v_gene: TRBV7-9
d_gene: TRBD1
abundance: NA
j_gene: TRBJ2-3
len: 18

CDR3aa: CSVEDRASDGYTF
CDR3nt: TGCAGCGTTGAAGATCGGGCGTCGGATGGCTACACCTTC
v_gene: TRBV29-1
d_gene: NA
abundance: NA
j_gene: TRBJ1-2
len: 13

CDR3aa: CASSLLGPETQYF
CDR3nt: TGTGCCAGCAGTTTACTAGGGCCAGAGACCCAGTACTTC
v_gene: TRBV27
d_gene: NA
abundance: many
j_gene: TRBJ2-5
len: 13

CDR3aa: CATSDPTGYEQYF
CDR3nt: TGTGCCACCAGTGATCCCACAGGGTACGAGCAGTACTTC
v_gene: TRBV24-1
d_gene: NA
abundance: few
j_gene: TRBJ2-7
len: 13

CDR3aa: CASSQDWTSRTDTQYF
CDR3nt: TGTGCCAGCAGCCAAGATTGGACTAGCCGCACAGATACGCAGTATTTT
v_gene: TRBV14
d_gene: TRBD2
abundance: many
j_gene: TRBJ2-3
len: 16

CDR3aa: CASGLVRDVGNTIYF
CDR3nt: TGTGCTAGTGGTTTGGTACGAGACGTAGGAAACACCATATATTTT
v_gene: TRBV12-5
d_gene: NA
abundance: NA
j_gene: TRBJ1-3
len: 15

CDR3aa: CATSRDPPGLAGWGEQFF
CDR3nt: TGTGCCACCAGCAGAGATCCCCCCGGACTAGCGGGGTGGGGTGAGCAGTTCTTC
v_gene: TRBV15
d_gene: TRBD2
abundance: many
j_gene: TRBJ2-1
len: 18

CDR3aa: CASSMDRDTEAFF
CDR3nt: TGTGCCAGTAGTATGGACAGGGATACTGAAGCTTTCTTT
v_gene: TRBV19
d_gene: TRBD1
abundance: many
j_gene: TRBJ1-1
len: 13

CDR3aa: CASSWGGSAPSYTF
CDR3nt: TGTGCCAGCAGTTGGGGAGGCAGCGCTCCTAGCTACACCTTC
v_gene: TRBV6-1
d_gene: NA
abundance: many
j_gene: TRBJ1-2
len: 14

CDR3aa: CASSFGGATKSYEQYF
CDR3nt: TGTGCCAGCAGCTTCGGGGGGGCTACAAAATCCTACGAGCAGTACTTC
v_gene: TRBV5-4
d_gene: TRBD2
abundance: NA
j_gene: TRBJ2-7
len: 16

CDR3aa: CASSRGLAEISSYEQYF
CDR3nt: TGTGCCAGCAGTAGAGGACTAGCGGAGATCTCCTCCTACGAGCAGTACTTC
v_gene: TRBV27
d_gene: TRBD2
abundance: many
j_gene: TRBJ2-7
len: 17

CDR3aa: CASSYYVGAGDSNQPQHF
CDR3nt: TGTGCCAGCAGTTATTACGTTGGAGCAGGGGATAGCAATCAGCCCCAGCATTTT
v_gene: TRBV13
d_gene: NA
abundance: many
j_gene: TRBJ1-5
len: 18

CDR3aa: CASSLTGAPGELFF
CDR3nt: TGTGCCAGCAGTTTGACAGGGGCACCCGGGGAGCTGTTTTTT
v_gene: TRBV12-3/TRBV12-4
d_gene: TRBD1
abundance: many
j_gene: TRBJ2-2
len: 14

CDR3aa: CSAKRQTGVGSPLHF
CDR3nt: TGCAGTGCTAAGCGCCAGACAGGGGTTGGGTCACCCCTCCACTTT
v_gene: TRBV20-1
d_gene: TRBD1
abundance: few
j_gene: TRBJ1-6
len: 15

CDR3aa: CASSQDPTGSNQPQHF
CDR3nt: TGCGCCAGCAGCCAAGATCCGACAGGTAGCAATCAGCCCCAGCATTTT
v_gene: TRBV4-1
d_gene: NA
abundance: many
j_gene: TRBJ1-5
len: 16

CDR3aa: CASSTWTGGSKNYGYTF
CDR3nt: TGTGCCAGCAGTACCTGGACAGGGGGTTCGAAAAACTATGGCTACACCTTC
v_gene: TRBV12-3/TRBV12-4
d_gene: TRBD1
abundance: many
j_gene: TRBJ1-2
len: 17

CDR3aa: CASSPVGGQGADGYTF
CDR3nt: TGTGCCAGCAGCCCCGTTGGGGGACAGGGGGCCGATGGCTACACCTTC
v_gene: TRBV11-3
d_gene: TRBD1
abundance: many
j_gene: TRBJ1-2
len: 16

CDR3aa: CARDTGQGYEQYF
CDR3nt: TGTGCCAGGGATACGGGACAGGGATACGAGCAGTACTTC
v_gene: TRBV2
d_gene: TRBD1
abundance: many
j_gene: TRBJ2-7
len: 13

CDR3aa: CASRVVAPNSGNTIYF
CDR3nt: TGTGCCAGCAGGGTCGTAGCCCCGAACTCTGGAAACACCATATATTTT
v_gene: TRBV28
d_gene: NA
abundance: many
j_gene: TRBJ1-3
len: 16

CDR3aa: CASSQDPSPYNSPLHF
CDR3nt: TGTGCCAGCAGCCAAGATCCCAGCCCCTATAATTCACCCCTCCACTTT
v_gene: TRBV3-1
d_gene: NA
abundance: many
j_gene: TRBJ1-6
len: 16

CDR3aa: CASSLVGAGIFGYTF
CDR3nt: TGTGCCAGCAGTTTAGTTGGCGCGGGGATATTCGGCTACACCTTC
v_gene: TRBV28
d_gene: NA
abundance: many
j_gene: TRBJ1-2
len: 15

CDR3aa: CASSPQTGQETQYF
CDR3nt: TGTGCCAGCAGTCCACAGACAGGACAAGAGACCCAGTACTTC
v_gene: TRBV27
d_gene: NA
abundance: many
j_gene: TRBJ2-5
len: 14

CDR3aa: CAISEWAVEGYTF
CDR3nt: TGTGCCATCAGTGAGTGGGCAGTAGAGGGCTACACCTTC
v_gene: TRBV10-3
d_gene: NA
abundance: NA
j_gene: TRBJ1-2
len: 13

CDR3aa: CASSRFHLNTEAFF
CDR3nt: TGTGCCAGCAGCCGGTTTCATTTGAACACTGAAGCTTTCTTT
v_gene: TRBV5-6
d_gene: NA
abundance: few
j_gene: TRBJ1-1
len: 14

CDR3aa: CASNLGQANTGELFF
CDR3nt: TGTGCCAGCAATTTGGGACAGGCGAACACCGGGGAGCTGTTTTTT
v_gene: TRBV6-1
d_gene: TRBD1
abundance: many
j_gene: TRBJ2-2
len: 15

CDR3aa: CASSTQTGNSNQPQHF
CDR3nt: TGTGCCAGCAGTACACAGACAGGGAATAGCAATCAGCCCCAGCATTTT
v_gene: TRBV12-3/TRBV12-4
d_gene: TRBD1
abundance: many
j_gene: TRBJ1-5
len: 16

CDR3aa: CASSEAGWTGELFF
CDR3nt: TGCGCCAGCAGTGAGGCGGGATGGACCGGGGAGCTGTTTTTT
v_gene: TRBV10-1
d_gene: NA
abundance: many
j_gene: TRBJ2-2
len: 14

CDR3aa: CASSLRGGALDNEQFF
CDR3nt: TGCGCCAGCAGCCTGAGGGGGGGCGCCCTAGATAATGAGCAGTTCTTC
v_gene: TRBV4-1
d_gene: NA
abundance: many
j_gene: TRBJ2-1
len: 16

CDR3aa: CASSEGRGFDQPQHF
CDR3nt: TGTGCCAGCAGTGAAGGCAGGGGGTTTGATCAGCCCCAGCATTTT
v_gene: TRBV6-1
d_gene: TRBD1
abundance: few
j_gene: TRBJ1-5
len: 15

CDR3aa: CASSDREEPNYGYTF
CDR3nt: TGTGCCAGCAGTGACAGGGAAGAGCCAAACTATGGCTACACCTTC
v_gene: TRBV6-1
d_gene: NA
abundance: many
j_gene: TRBJ1-2
len: 15

CDR3aa: CASSWRGGNQETQYF
CDR3nt: TGTGCCAGCAGTTGGAGGGGGGGAAACCAAGAGACCCAGTACTTC
v_gene: TRBV28
d_gene: NA
abundance: many
j_gene: TRBJ2-5
len: 15

CDR3aa: CASSSGQVYYEQYF
CDR3nt: TGTGCCAGCAGTTCTGGACAGGTGTACTACGAGCAGTACTTC
v_gene: TRBV6-1
d_gene: TRBD1
abundance: many
j_gene: TRBJ2-7
len: 14

CDR3aa: CASSFWTGPNQPQHF
CDR3nt: TGCGCCAGCAGCTTCTGGACAGGGCCAAATCAGCCCCAGCATTTT
v_gene: TRBV5-1
d_gene: TRBD1
abundance: many
j_gene: TRBJ1-5
len: 15

CDR3aa: CASSEQGAGETQYF
CDR3nt: TGTGCCAGCAGTGAACAGGGGGCCGGAGAGACCCAGTACTTC
v_gene: TRBV2
d_gene: TRBD1
abundance: few
j_gene: TRBJ2-5
len: 14

CDR3aa: CASSPVGRGTQYF
CDR3nt: TGCGCCAGCAGCCCGGTGGGCAGGGGGACCCAGTACTTC
v_gene: TRBV5-1
d_gene: NA
abundance: NA
j_gene: TRBJ2-5
len: 13

CDR3aa: CASSVTLPSLPYEQYF
CDR3nt: TGTGCCAGCAGTGTTACGCTGCCGTCCCTCCCCTACGAGCAGTACTTC
v_gene: TRBV6-1
d_gene: NA
abundance: many
j_gene: TRBJ2-7
len: 16

CDR3aa: CATSDPLAVNYNEQFF
CDR3nt: TGTGCCACCAGTGACCCACTAGCGGTAAACTACAATGAGCAGTTCTTC
v_gene: TRBV24-1
d_gene: TRBD2
abundance: many
j_gene: TRBJ2-1
len: 16

CDR3aa: CASSPPERGGRETQYF
CDR3nt: TGTGCCAGCTCACCACCGGAGCGGGGGGGCCGTGAGACCCAGTACTTC
v_gene: TRBV18
d_gene: TRBD2
abundance: many
j_gene: TRBJ2-5
len: 16